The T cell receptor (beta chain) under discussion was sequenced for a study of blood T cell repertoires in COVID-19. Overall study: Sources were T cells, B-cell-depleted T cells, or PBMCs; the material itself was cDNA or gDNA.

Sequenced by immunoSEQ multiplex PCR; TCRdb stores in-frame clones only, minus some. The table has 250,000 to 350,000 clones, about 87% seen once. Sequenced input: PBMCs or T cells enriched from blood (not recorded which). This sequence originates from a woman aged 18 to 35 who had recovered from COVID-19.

CDR3 in DNA: TGTGCCAGCAGTCTAGGGGTCTCTAATTCACCCCTCCACTTT. Translated: CASSLGVSNSPLHF. The chain uses TRBV6-5 and TRBJ1-6; D is perhaps TRBD1 (5 bases). From germline, CDR1 is MNHEY and CDR2 SVGAGI. This CDR3 region has 14 residues. Trimming took off 5 bases at V and 6 bases at J, with 11 bases between the two ends.